The source of this T cell receptor (beta chain) is a study of shared clonotypes between healthy human individuals. Study as a whole: Used for every donor were three CD4 naive, three CD4 memory, two CD8 naive and one CD8 memory plate.

TCRdb's table, derived via immunoSEQ multiplex PCR, lists solely in-frame clones and lacks some. The sample lists 2 million to 2.5 million clones; around 93% were seen once. The naive CD8 fraction comprised CD45RO-negative cells positively selected for CCR7 and excluded terminally differentiated effector memory CD45RA+ cells. Every one of the donors was a Caucasian adult that lived in Nashville, Tennessee. This clone occurred once. Other DNA sequences in the sample encode the same CDR3. This sequence was found in a man between 18 and 35 years old in good health. Some clones in this sample may be carry-over from other donors' samples. Sample: naive CD8+ T cells from PBMCs.

The CDR3 reads CASSLRTGNQPQHF. The CDR3, as DNA: TGTGCCAGCAGTTTACGGACAGGCAATCAGCCCCAGCATTTT. This chain uses TRBV27 with TRBJ1-5; D perhaps matches TRBD1 (6 bases). CDR1 and CDR2 from the germline V gene are MNHEY and SMNVEV (reference sequence). The CDR3 consists of 14 residues. V gave up 2 bases and J gave up 2 bases, with 7 bases separating them.